These 15 T cell receptor beta chains originate from one sample sequenced in a study of shared clonotypes between healthy human individuals. Method: immunoSEQ multiplex PCR; TCRdb's copy keeps in-frame clones and lacks some. The sample includes hundreds of thousands of clones, 80% to 95% of them seen just once. Naive CD8 cells lacked CD45RO and underwent positive selection for CCR7, leaving out terminally differentiated effector memory CD45RA+ cells. Sequencing was carried out using naive CD8+ T cells sorted from blood. These receptors were collected from a young man in good health.

CDR3 DNA sequence: TGTGCCAGCAGTTTATTGGGCTCATTGGCCGACAATGAGCAGTTCTTC. It is translated as CASSLLGSLADNEQFF. The V call is TRBV27, the J call TRBJ2-1; D gene unclear. V lost 1 base to trimming and J lost 5 bases, with 15 bases between them. Germline lookup yields CDR1 MNHEY and CDR2 SMNVEV (reference sequence). CDR3 length equals 16 residues.

The chain has TRBV29-1 and TRBJ2-3, with D perhaps TRBD2 (5 bases). The germline gives CDR1 SQVTM, CDR2 ANQGSEA. Trimming stripped 2 bases from V and 3 bases from J, with 6 bases between. This CDR3 contains 12 residues. CDR3 loop: CSVETGTDTQYF. The DNA for the CDR3 is TGCAGCGTTGAAACGGGAACAGATACGCAGTATTTT.

The chain recombines TRBV9 with TRBJ2-7; D could derive from TRBD1 or TRBD2 (6 bases each). Germline loops: CDR1 SGDLS, CDR2 YYNGEE. The V gene lost 3 bases and the J gene lost 6 bases, with 10 bases spanning the gap. The CDR3 contains 12 residues. CDR3 bases: TGTGCCAGCAGCGAGGGGGGCCTCGAGCAGTACTTC. This codes for CASSEGGLEQYF. The variable domain in full, completed from reference TRBV9 and TRBJ2-7, reads DSGVTQTPKHLITATGQRVTLRCSPRSGDLSVYWYQQSLDQGLQFLIQYYNGEERAKGNILERFSAQQFPDLHSELNLSSLELGDSALYFCASSEGGLEQYFGPGTRLTVT.

About this clone: A far larger clone is just one base off, so this is likely a read error. This chain links TRBV5-1 with TRBJ2-6; 7 bases agree with TRBD2. The J call may be wrong; the DNA end is better matched by TRBJ2-1. The CDR3 is 16 residues long. Germline loops: CDR1 SGHRS, CDR2 YFSETQ. As DNA, the CDR3 is TGCGCCATCAGAGGACTCCGGGACTACCTATACAATGAGCAGTTCTTC. Translating it yields CAIRGLRDYLYNEQFF.

The J gene is TRBJ1-5, the V gene TRBV19; TRBD1 is a possible D gene (5 bases). V was trimmed by 3 bases and J by 5 bases, leaving 14 bases between them. The germline CDR1 and CDR2 sequences are LNHDA and SQIVND (reference sequence). The CDR3 is 15 residues long. The CDR3 coding sequence is TGTGCCAGTAGTATTTGGGGGAGAGGCGATCAGCCCCAGCATTTT. This sequence encodes CASSIWGRGDQPQHF.

The chain links TRBV7-9 to TRBJ2-7; maybe TRBD1 (7 bases). V lost 1 base and J lost 6, with 10 bases in between. From germline, CDR1 is SEHNR and CDR2 FQNEAQ (reference sequence). The CDR3 consists of 13 residues. CDR3 bases: TGTGCCAGCAGCTTAGACAGGGGAGGCGAGCAGTACTTC. Translation: CASSLDRGGEQYF. Complete variable domain (other parts from reference TRBV7-9 and TRBJ2-7): DTGVSQNPRHKITKRGQNVTFRCDPISEHNRLYWYRQTLGQGPEFLTYFQNEAQLEKSRLLSDRFSAERPKGSFSTLEIQRTEQGDSAMYLCASSLDRGGEQYFGPGTRLTVT.

DNA for the CDR3: TGCGCCAGCAGCTCCGAGGGACTAGCTCTCAATGAGCAGTTCTTC. This encodes CASSSEGLALNEQFF. The genes are TRBV4-1 and TRBJ2-1; TRBD2 matches 9 bases. Losses at the gene ends were 5 bases for V and 6 bases for J; bases not matched to a gene: 8. The CDR3 is 15 residues long. Germline assignment: CDR1 MGHRA and CDR2 YSYEKL.

The gene calls are TRBV5-6 and TRBJ2-7, with a possible D match to TRBD1 (6 bases). The CDR3 length is 15 residues. The germline V gene has CDR1 SGHDT and CDR2 YYEEEE. V was trimmed by 4 bases and J by 2 bases, leaving 16 bases between them. The CDR3 loop reads CASSIDRLPPYEQYF. CDR3 DNA: TGTGCCAGCAGCATAGACAGGCTACCCCCCTACGAGCAGTACTTC.

The gene calls are TRBV4-1 and TRBJ2-5; possibly TRBD1 for D (5 bases). The CDR3 contains 17 residues. The germline V and J ends were trimmed by 0 bases and 2 bases, with 16 bases remaining between them. The V gene's germline CDR1 is MGHRA and CDR2 YSYEKL. CDR3 sequence reads: CASSQDPLGQEQETQYF. CDR3 DNA sequence: TGCGCCAGCAGCCAAGATCCTTTGGGGCAAGAGCAAGAGACCCAGTACTTC.

This chain uses TRBV18 with TRBJ2-1; 13 bases agree with TRBD2. V was clipped by 5 bases and J by 2 bases; unmatched bases: 3. Germline lookup yields CDR1 KGHSH and CDR2 LQKENI. The CDR3 extends over 16 amino acids. CDR3 coding DNA: TGTGCCAGCTCAAAGGGGACTAGCGGGACCTACAATGAGCAGTTCTTC. Amino acids: CASSKGTSGTYNEQFF.

J is TRBJ2-7 and V is TRBV6-5; D not certain. The CDR3 length is 13 residues. The germline V and J ends were trimmed by 6 bases and 2 bases, with 11 bases remaining between them. Germline loops: CDR1 MNHEY, CDR2 SVGAGI. The CDR3 nucleotides read TGTGCCAGCAGCCCCAGCGAAACCTACGAGCAGTACTTC. Amino acids: CASSPSETYEQYF.

The genes are TRBV7-9 and TRBJ2-7; weak D call: TRBD2 (5 bases). CDR1 and CDR2 from the germline V gene are SEHNR and FQNEAQ (reference sequence). Trimming shortened V by 0 bases and J by 3 bases, and 18 bases separated the two germline ends. CDR3 length: 17 amino acids. This CDR3 is CASSLASAKALSYEQYF. CDR3 nucleotides: TGTGCCAGCAGCTTAGCTAGCGCAAAAGCCCTGAGCTACGAGCAGTACTTC.

The gene calls are TRBV15 and TRBJ2-7; D tentatively reads TRBD1 or TRBD2 (5 bases each). This CDR3 is 20 amino acids long. V gave up 0 bases and J gave up 3 bases, with 27 bases separating them. Germline lookup yields CDR1 LNHNV and CDR2 YYDKDF (reference sequence). The CDR3 region is CATSRDRADTGPRRNYEQYF. The DNA for the CDR3 is TGTGCCACCAGCAGAGATCGGGCGGATACGGGACCAAGGCGTAACTACGAGCAGTACTTC.

CDR3 residues: CASSLRDRFSLTGELFF. In nucleotides, the CDR3 is TGTGCCAGCAGCTTAAGGGACAGGTTCTCTCTCACCGGGGAGCTGTTTTTT. The J gene is TRBJ2-2, the V gene TRBV7-8, with 8 positions matching TRBD1. V was clipped by 2 bases and J by 4 bases; unmatched bases: 9. This CDR3 is 17 amino acids long. The V gene's germline CDR1 is SGHVS and CDR2 FQNEAQ.

This chain joins TRBV7-2 and TRBJ2-2; 9 positions match TRBD1. CDR3 size: 17 residues. Germline V gene data show CDR1 as SGHTA and CDR2 as FQGNSA. V was pared by 4 bases and J by 4 bases, with 10 bases of the junction left unmatched. The CDR3 region is CASSSHRNRGRTGELFF. CDR3 sequence (DNA): TGTGCCAGCAGCTCCCATAGGAACAGGGGGCGCACCGGGGAGCTGTTTTTT.